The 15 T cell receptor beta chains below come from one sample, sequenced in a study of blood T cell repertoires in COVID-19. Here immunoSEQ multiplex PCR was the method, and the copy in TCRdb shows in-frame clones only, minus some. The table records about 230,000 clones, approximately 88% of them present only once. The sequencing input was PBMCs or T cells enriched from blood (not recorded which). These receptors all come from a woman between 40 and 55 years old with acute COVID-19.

CDR3 nucleotides: TGTGCCAGCAGAGGGTGGGGAAGCGGGGACACCGGGGAGCTGTTTTTT. It encodes CASRGWGSGDTGELFF. This chain uses TRBV7-2 with TRBJ2-2, with 7 bases aligning to TRBD2. The CDR3 extends over 16 amino acids. The germline V gene has CDR1 SGHTA and CDR2 FQGNSA. J was trimmed by 3 bases and V by 6 bases; bases with no gene match: 10.

The CDR3 sequence is CASSPNQGKHEKLFF. CDR3 in DNA: TGTGCCAGTAGTCCAAACCAGGGGAAGCATGAAAAACTGTTTTTT. The chain carries TRBV19 and TRBJ1-4, with D possibly matching TRBD1 (6 bases). The V gene's germline CDR1 is LNHDA and CDR2 SQIVND (reference sequence). The CDR3 loop spans 15 amino acids. Trimming took off 5 bases at V and 6 bases at J, with 16 bases between the two ends.

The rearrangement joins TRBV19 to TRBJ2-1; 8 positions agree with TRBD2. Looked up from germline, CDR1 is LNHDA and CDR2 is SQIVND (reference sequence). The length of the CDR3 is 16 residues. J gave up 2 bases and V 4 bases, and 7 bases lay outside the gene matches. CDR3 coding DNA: TGTGCCAGTAGTACCCGGGTAGCGGGAACCTACAATGAGCAGTTCTTC. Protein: CASSTRVAGTYNEQFF.

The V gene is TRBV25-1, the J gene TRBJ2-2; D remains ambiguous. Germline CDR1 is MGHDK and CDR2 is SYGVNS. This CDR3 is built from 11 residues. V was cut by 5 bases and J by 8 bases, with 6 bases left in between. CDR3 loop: CASSPGGELFF. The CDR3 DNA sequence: TGTGCCAGCAGTCCCGGGGGGGAGCTGTTTTTT.

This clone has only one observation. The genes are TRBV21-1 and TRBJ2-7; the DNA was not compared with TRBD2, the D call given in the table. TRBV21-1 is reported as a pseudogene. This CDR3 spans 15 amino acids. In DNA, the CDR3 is TGTGCCAGCAACGATCCTCCCGAGCGGACCTACGAGCAGTACTTC. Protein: CASNDPPERTYEQYF.

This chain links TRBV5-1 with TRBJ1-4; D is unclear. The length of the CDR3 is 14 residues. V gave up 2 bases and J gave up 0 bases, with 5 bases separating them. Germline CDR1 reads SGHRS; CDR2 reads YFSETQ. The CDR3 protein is CASSLFATNEKLFF. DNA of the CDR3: TGCGCCAGCAGCTTATTCGCAACTAATGAAAAACTGTTTTTT.

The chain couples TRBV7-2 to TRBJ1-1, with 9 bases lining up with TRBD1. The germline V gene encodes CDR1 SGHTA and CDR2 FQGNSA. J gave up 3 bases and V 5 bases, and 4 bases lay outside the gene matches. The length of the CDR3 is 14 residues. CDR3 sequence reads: CASSSNRGHTEAFF. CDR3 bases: TGTGCCAGCAGCAGCAACAGGGGGCACACTGAAGCTTTCTTT.

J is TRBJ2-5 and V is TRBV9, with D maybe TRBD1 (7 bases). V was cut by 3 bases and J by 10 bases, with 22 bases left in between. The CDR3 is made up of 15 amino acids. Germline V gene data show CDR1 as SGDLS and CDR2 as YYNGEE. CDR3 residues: CASSATGDSSGGQYF. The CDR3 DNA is TGTGCCAGCAGCGCTACAGGGGACTCCTCAGGGGGCCAGTACTTC.

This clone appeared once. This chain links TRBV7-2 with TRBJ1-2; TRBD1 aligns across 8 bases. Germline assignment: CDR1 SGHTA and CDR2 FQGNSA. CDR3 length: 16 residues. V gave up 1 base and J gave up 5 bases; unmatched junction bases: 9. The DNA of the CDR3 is TGTGCCAGCAGCTTAGGGGCCACAGGGGGAGGGTATGGCTACACCTTC. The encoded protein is CASSLGATGGGYGYTF.

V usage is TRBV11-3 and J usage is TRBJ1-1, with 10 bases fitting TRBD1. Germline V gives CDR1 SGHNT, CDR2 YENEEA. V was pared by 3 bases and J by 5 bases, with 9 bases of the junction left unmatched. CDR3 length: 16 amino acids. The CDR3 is CASSFVGTGVGTEAFF. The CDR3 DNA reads TGTGCCAGCAGCTTCGTTGGGACAGGGGTCGGGACTGAAGCTTTCTTT.

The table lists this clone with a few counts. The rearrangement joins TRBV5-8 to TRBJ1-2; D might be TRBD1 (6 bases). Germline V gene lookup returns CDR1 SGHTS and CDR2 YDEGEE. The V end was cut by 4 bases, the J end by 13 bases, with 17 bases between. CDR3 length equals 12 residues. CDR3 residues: CASSAEGGRGTF. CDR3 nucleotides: TGTGCCAGCAGCGCAGAAGGGGGTCGAGGCACCTTC.

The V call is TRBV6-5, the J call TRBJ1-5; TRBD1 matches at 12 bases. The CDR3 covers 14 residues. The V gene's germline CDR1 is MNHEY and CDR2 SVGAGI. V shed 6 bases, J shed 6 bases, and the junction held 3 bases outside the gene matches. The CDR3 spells CASRGTGGTQPQHF. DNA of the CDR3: TGTGCCAGCAGGGGGACAGGGGGCACTCAGCCCCAGCATTTT.

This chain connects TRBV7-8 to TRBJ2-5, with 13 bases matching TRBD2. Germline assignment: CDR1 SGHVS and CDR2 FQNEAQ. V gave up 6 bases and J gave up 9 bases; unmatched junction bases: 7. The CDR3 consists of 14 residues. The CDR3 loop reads CASSGGLAGRAQYF. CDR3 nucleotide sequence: TGTGCCAGCAGTGGGGGACTAGCGGGGAGGGCCCAGTACTTC.

CDR3 coding DNA: TGTGCCAGCAGCTGGGGGGGTAACGCTAACACTGAAGCTTTCTTT. This sequence encodes CASSWGGNANTEAFF. V is TRBV7-9 and J is TRBJ1-1; perhaps TRBD1 as D (5 bases). The CDR3 covers 15 residues. Germline values: CDR1 SEHNR, CDR2 FQNEAQ (reference sequence). Between the trimmed V and J ends, which lost 4 bases and 2 bases, there was a span of 14 bases.

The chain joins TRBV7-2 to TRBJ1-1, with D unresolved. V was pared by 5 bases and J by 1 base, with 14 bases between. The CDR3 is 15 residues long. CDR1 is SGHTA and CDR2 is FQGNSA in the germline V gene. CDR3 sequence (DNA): TGTGCCAGCAGCCAATACAATAACGAGAACACTGAAGCTTTCTTT. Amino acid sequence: CASSQYNNENTEAFF.